Sequencing of this T cell receptor beta chain was carried out in a study of long-term antiretroviral therapy in people with HIV. General study results and limits: Blood collection from the mid-2000s to the late 2010s possibly occurred under older ART regimens. HIV repertoires had narrower CDR3 length ranges than controls.

Samples held 1-10 million cryopreserved PBMC before DNA extraction. This was the immunoSEQ v3.0 assay at survey level. Assay: immunoSEQ multiplex PCR; the TCRdb copy retains only in-frame clones and omits some. The table has about 22,000 clones, 86% seen once. To note about this clone: Its antigen is as yet unknown.

The germline gives CDR1 SEHNR, CDR2 FQNEAQ (reference sequence). Germline trimming cut 5 bases from V and 0 bases from J; bases unmatched to any gene: 3. This CDR3 region has 15 residues. This TCR came from a man aged 55 to 70 with HIV. The sample was unsorted PBMCs, taken 1.3 years after starting antiretroviral therapy. The chain employs TRBV7-9 and TRBJ2-3, with 9 positions matching TRBD2. CDR3 loop: CASSQGLASTDTQYF. As DNA, the CDR3 is TGTGCCAGCAGCCAGGGACTAGCAAGCACAGATACGCAGTATTTT.